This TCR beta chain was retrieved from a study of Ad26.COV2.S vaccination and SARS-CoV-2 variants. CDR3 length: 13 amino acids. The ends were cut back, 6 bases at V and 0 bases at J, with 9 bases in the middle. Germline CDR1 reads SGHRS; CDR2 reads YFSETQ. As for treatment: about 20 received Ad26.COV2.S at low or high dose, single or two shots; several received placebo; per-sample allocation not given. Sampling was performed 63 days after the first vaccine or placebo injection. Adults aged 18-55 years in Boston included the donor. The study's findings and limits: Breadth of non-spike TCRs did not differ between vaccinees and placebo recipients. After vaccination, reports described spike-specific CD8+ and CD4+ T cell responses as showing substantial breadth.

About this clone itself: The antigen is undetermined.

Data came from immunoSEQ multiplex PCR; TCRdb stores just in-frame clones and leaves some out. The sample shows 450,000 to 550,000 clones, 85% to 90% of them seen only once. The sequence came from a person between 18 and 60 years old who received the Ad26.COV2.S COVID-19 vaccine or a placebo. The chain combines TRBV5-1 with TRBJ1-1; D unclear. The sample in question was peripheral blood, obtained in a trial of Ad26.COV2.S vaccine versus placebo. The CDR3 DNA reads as TGCGCCAGCAAGGTCGGGATGAACACTGAAGCTTTCTTT. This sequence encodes CASKVGMNTEAFF.